This T cell receptor (beta chain) appears in the sequencing data of a study of OX40 agonist ivuxolimab in advanced cancers. Study overall: Ivuxolimab, an antibody acting as an agonist of OX40 (CD134), was used to treat patients. Ivuxolimab, which patients received intravenously every 2 weeks, was dosed at 0.01 to 10 mg/kg. Findings of the study overall: Clonal expansion from baseline to week 6 occurred in both CD4+ and CD8+ T cells.

V was clipped by 4 bases and J by 6 bases; unmatched bases: 3. Per the germline V gene, CDR1 is SGHTA and CDR2 is FQGNSA. The CDR3 covers 13 residues. Sequencing used immunoSEQ multiplex PCR; TCRdb keeps in-frame clones, though not all of them. The table includes 85,000 to 130,000 clones, just over 90% detected once. As for this clone: Its antigen is not known.

Sample: CD4+ or CD8+ T cells sorted from blood, taken in a trial of the OX40 agonist ivuxolimab. The sequence was obtained from an adult with an advanced solid tumor such as melanoma, head and neck, liver or kidney cancer. The V and J genes are TRBV7-2 and TRBJ1-5, with 7 nucleotides matching TRBD1. CDR3 loop: CASSSRGGQPQHF. In DNA form, the CDR3 reads TGTGCCAGCAGCTCCAGGGGGGGTCAGCCCCAGCATTTT.